These 7 T cell receptor beta chains originate from one sample sequenced in a study of T cell responses to AZD1222 COVID-19 vaccine. Some clones are missing from TCRdb's copy, which holds only in-frame ones; the method was immunoSEQ multiplex PCR. The sample has some 150,000 clones; roughly 90% are singletons. The sequences come from peripheral blood, collected 28 days after the second AZD1222 dose. The receptors originated from an adult who received the AZD1222 COVID-19 vaccine.

The chain combines TRBV7-9 with TRBJ2-6; no clear D. The CDR3 has 17 residues. Germline CDR1 is SEHNR and CDR2 is FQNEAQ (reference sequence). The germline V and J ends were trimmed by 0 bases and 0 bases, with 9 bases remaining between them. The CDR3 region is CASSLARRDSGANVLTF. The CDR3 DNA reads TGTGCCAGCAGCTTAGCGCGGAGAGACTCTGGGGCCAACGTCCTGACTTTC.

The table lists this clone with a count of one. V and J are TRBV7-9 and TRBJ1-1; no clear D gene. The V end lost 1 base, the J end lost 1 base, and 7 bases lay between the germline ends. Germline-derived CDR1 and CDR2 are SEHNR and FQNEAQ (reference sequence). This CDR3 region has 14 residues. CDR3 in amino acids: CASSLVGRNTEAFF. CDR3 in DNA: TGTGCCAGCAGCTTAGTCGGACGGAACACTGAAGCTTTCTTT.

This clone was picked up one time. CDR3 protein: CASSPPGTRRNTIYF. The DNA for the CDR3 is TGTGCCAGCAGTCCGCCCGGGACTAGGAGAAACACCATATATTTT. The chain recombines TRBV28 with TRBJ1-3, with D possibly matching TRBD1 (5 bases). This CDR3 has 15 residues. The V end lost 5 bases, the J end lost 5 bases, and 16 bases lay between the germline ends. CDR1 and CDR2 (germline): MDHEN, SYDVKM.

V and J are TRBV2 and TRBJ2-1; D may be TRBD1 or TRBD2 (5 bases each). Trimming took 6 bases from V and 4 from J, leaving 10 bases between them. CDR1 and CDR2 (germline): SNHLY, FYNNEI. The CDR3 runs 13 residues. CDR3 in amino acids: CASRGDLYNEQFF. In DNA, the CDR3 is TGTGCCAGCAGGGGGGACCTTTACAATGAGCAGTTCTTC.

V is TRBV5-1 and J is TRBJ1-1; D is undetermined. This CDR3 has 13 amino acids. Trimming stripped 7 bases from V and 4 bases from J, with 14 bases between. Germline V gene data show CDR1 as SGHRS and CDR2 as YFSETQ. CDR3 coding DNA: TGCGCCAGCGCCGTTGGAGCGTCCACTGAAGCTTTCTTT. Its protein product is CASAVGASTEAFF.

The chain combines TRBV5-4 with TRBJ2-3; D not certain. CDR1 is SGHNT and CDR2 is YYREEE in the germline V gene (reference sequence). Between the trimmed V and J ends, which lost 4 bases and 2 bases, there was a span of 26 bases. This CDR3 is built from 19 residues. The CDR3 region is CASSPTGSRKYKSTDTQYF. Written as DNA, the CDR3 is TGTGCCAGCAGCCCCACGGGTAGCAGAAAATACAAGTCCACAGATACGCAGTATTTT.

CDR3 residues: CASSLRGGLAGEGDTQYF. The CDR3, as DNA: TGTGCCAGCAGCTTAAGGGGGGGACTAGCGGGAGAAGGTGATACGCAGTATTTT. The chain joins TRBV11-3 to TRBJ2-3; TRBD2 matches at 14 bases. The CDR3 covers 18 residues. Germline V lookup: CDR1 SGHNT, CDR2 YENEEA. V lost 2 bases to trimming and J lost 6 bases; unmatched junction nucleotides: 10.